The rows below give T cell receptor beta chains drawn from one sample of a study of regulatory T cells in long-lasting Graves disease. Each CDR3 protein gets one entry after TCRdb re-called the multiplex PCR reads with MiXCR. The sample lists 400,000 to 500,000 distinct CDR3 sequences, roughly 23% occurring once. The sequencing here drew on peripheral blood mononuclear cells (PBMCs), taken when the disease was refractory, from a patient treated with antithyroid drugs. The receptor source for this set is a female donor with Graves disease. Each CDR3 is given with its conserved first and last residue. The order of the fields is V gene, J gene, CDR3 protein.

>TRBV2|TRBJ1-1
CATSRQGTEAFF
>TRBV20-1|TRBJ2-7
CSAGPYEQYF
>TRBV28|TRBJ1-1
CASRVEVLVTEAFF
>TRBV19|TRBJ2-7
CASSSGTSLSSYEQYF
>TRBV4-1|TRBJ2-5
CASSSRPQGEGETQYF
>TRBV28|TRBJ2-3
CASSFRGRGTDTQYF
>TRBV20-1|TRBJ1-1
CSAAWQNTEAFF
>TRBV7-9|TRBJ1-5
CASSPSGVGNQPQHF
>TRBV7-2|TRBJ2-5
CASRPQSGRALIGETQYF
>TRBV20-1|TRBJ1-6
CSASGAGSSYNSPLHF
>TRBV20-1|TRBJ2-7
CSATGLAGGYEQYF
>TRBV10-3|TRBJ2-5
CAISEWRQREETQYF
>TRBV12-3/TRBV12-4|TRBJ2-1
CASSLAEAGPSYNEQFF
>TRBV29-1|TRBJ1-2
CSDRDPRGYTF
>TRBV27|TRBJ1-1
CASRTVGVPAFF
>TRBV28|TRBJ2-5
CASSGAGTADRGTQYF
>TRBV12-3/TRBV12-4|TRBJ2-5
CASSSAVLAGGETQYF
>TRBV7-9|TRBJ2-7
CASSSIAAEQYF
>TRBV30|TRBJ2-3
CAWSVGHSTDTQYF
>TRBV20-1|TRBJ2-5
CSRAGRGQTQYF
>TRBV28|TRBJ2-7
CASRQPGLGGEQYF
>TRBV2|TRBJ2-7
CASSEWGQTYEQYF
>TRBV6-2/TRBV6-3|TRBJ1-2
CASSYSDLHYGYTF
>TRBV27|TRBJ2-7
CASSPGPRTGTGAIYEQYF
>TRBV20-1|TRBJ2-7
CSARSDLTSGAYEQYF
>TRBV12-3/TRBV12-4|TRBJ2-5
CASSLRTPTGQETQYF
>TRBV7-2|TRBJ2-5
CASSLAGGRAETQYF
>TRBV12-3/TRBV12-4|TRBJ2-1
CVSSLLAGAYNEQFF
>TRBV29-1|TRBJ2-7
CSVGSGSYEQYF
>TRBV29-1|TRBJ2-7
CSVFPGGSYEQYF
>TRBV7-2|TRBJ2-7
CASSSNPGAAYEQYF
>TRBV20-1|TRBJ2-5
CSARDVRSQETQYF
>TRBV2|TRBJ1-1
CASENDRTTEAFF
>TRBV28|TRBJ2-1
CASSFRRDGEQFF
>TRBV2|TRBJ2-7
CASGLDRSTYEQYF
>TRBV7-9|TRBJ2-2
CASSFSPGELSF
>TRBV27|TRBJ2-7
CASSSLAGALVHEQYF
>TRBV27|TRBJ1-1
CASSFGGAITEAFF
>TRBV28|TRBJ1-1
CASSFGQENTEAFF
>TRBV28|TRBJ1-2
CASSLVGRGNGYTF
>TRBV5-6|TRBJ2-7
CASSEMDRTLYEQYF
>TRBV2|TRBJ2-7
CASSASTYEQYF
>TRBV18|TRBJ2-2
CTSSPGLGAGELFF
>TRBV5-1|TRBJ2-5
CASSFQGSQETQYF
>TRBV28|TRBJ2-6
CASEGQGLPGANVLTF
>TRBV2|TRBJ2-3
CASSALAGFADTQYF